This T cell receptor beta chain stems from a study of CD8 T cells in Susac syndrome. Trimming left V 0 bases short and J 2 bases short, with 11 bases between. Germline V gene data show CDR1 as GTSNPN and CDR2 as SVGIG (reference sequence). This CDR3 contains 15 residues. It was with random hexamers that roughly 0.45 to 1 ug RNA was reverse transcribed. From the immunoSEQ multiplex PCR reads, TCRdb called clonotypes with MiXCR, one entry per CDR3 protein. The profile shows a few hundred thousand distinct CDR3 sequences, about 95% of them singletons. This sequence was found in a human donor with multiple sclerosis. V usage is TRBV30 and J usage is TRBJ2-1; D is possibly TRBD1 (5 bases). Sequencing was performed on CD4+ T cells from PBMCs. The CDR3 is CAWSVLAGTYNEQFF. The CDR3, as DNA: TGTGCCTGGAGTGTACTGGCAGGGACCTACAATGAGCAGTTCTTC.